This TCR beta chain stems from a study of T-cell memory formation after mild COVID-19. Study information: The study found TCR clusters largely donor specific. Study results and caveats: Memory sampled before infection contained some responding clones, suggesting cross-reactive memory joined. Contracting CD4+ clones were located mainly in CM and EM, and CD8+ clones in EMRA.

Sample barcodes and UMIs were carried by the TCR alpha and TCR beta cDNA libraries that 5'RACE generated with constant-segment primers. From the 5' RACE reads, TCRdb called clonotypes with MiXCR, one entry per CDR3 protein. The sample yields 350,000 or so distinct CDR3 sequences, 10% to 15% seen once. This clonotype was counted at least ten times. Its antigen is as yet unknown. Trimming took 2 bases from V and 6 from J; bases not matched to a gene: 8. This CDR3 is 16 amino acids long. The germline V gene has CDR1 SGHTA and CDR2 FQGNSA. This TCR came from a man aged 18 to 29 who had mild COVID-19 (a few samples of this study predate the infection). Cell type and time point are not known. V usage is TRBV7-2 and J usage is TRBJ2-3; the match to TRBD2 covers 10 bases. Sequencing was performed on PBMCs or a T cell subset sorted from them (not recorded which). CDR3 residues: CASSLRGLAGADTQYF. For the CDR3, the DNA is TGTGCCAGCAGCTTAAGGGGGCTAGCGGGGGCGGATACGCAGTATTTT.